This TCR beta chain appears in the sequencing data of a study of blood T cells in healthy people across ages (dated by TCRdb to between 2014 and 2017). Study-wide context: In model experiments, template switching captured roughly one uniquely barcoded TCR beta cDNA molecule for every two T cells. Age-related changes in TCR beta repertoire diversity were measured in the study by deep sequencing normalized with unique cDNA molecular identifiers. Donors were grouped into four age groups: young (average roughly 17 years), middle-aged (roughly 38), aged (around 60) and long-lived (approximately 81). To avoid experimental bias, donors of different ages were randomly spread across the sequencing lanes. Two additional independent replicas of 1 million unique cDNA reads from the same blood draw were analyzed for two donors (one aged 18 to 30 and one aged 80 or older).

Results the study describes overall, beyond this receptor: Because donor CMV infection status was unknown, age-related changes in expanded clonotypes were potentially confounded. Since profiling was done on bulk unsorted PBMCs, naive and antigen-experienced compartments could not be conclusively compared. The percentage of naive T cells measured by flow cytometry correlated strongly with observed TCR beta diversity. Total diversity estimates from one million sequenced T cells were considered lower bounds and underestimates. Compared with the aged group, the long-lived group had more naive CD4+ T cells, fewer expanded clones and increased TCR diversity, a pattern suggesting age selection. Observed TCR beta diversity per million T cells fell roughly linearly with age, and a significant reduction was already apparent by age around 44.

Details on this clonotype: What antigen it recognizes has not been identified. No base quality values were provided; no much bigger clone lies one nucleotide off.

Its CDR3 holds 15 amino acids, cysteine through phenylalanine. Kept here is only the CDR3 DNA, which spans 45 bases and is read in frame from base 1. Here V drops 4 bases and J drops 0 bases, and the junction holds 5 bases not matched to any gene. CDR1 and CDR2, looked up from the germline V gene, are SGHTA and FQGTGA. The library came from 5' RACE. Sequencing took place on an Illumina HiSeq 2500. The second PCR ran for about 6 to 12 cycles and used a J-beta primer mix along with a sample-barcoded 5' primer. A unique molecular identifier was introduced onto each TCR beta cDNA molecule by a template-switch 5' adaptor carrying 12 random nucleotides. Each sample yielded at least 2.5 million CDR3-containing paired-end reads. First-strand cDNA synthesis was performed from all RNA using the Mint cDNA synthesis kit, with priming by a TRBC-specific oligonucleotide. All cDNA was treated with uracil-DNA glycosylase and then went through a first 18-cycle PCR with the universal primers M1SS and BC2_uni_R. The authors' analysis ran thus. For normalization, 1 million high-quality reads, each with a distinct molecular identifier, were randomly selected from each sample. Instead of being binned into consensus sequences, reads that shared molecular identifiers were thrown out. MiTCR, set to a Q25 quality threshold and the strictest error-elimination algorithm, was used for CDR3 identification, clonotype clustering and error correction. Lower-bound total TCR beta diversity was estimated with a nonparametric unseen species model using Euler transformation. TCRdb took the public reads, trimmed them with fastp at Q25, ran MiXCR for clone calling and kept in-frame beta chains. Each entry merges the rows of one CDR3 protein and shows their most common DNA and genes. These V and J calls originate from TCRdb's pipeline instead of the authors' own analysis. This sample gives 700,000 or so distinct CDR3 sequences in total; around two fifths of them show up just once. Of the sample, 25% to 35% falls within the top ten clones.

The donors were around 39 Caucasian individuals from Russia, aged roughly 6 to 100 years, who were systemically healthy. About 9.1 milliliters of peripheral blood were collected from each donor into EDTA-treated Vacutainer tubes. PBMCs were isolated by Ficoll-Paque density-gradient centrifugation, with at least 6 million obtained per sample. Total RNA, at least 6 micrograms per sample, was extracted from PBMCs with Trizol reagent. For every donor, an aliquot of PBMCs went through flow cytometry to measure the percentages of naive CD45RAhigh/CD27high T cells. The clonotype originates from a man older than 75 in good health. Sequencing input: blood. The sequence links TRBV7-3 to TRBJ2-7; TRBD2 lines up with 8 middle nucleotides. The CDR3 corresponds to CASSSTGTSSYEQYF. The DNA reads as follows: TGTGCCAGCAGCTCGACCGGGACTAGCTCCTACGAGCAGTACTTC. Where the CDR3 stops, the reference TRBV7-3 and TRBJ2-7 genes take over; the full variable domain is GAGVSQTPSNKVTEKGKYVELRCDPISGHTALYWYRQSLGQGPEFLIYFQGTGAADDSGLPNDRFFAVRPEGSVSTLKIQRTERGDSAVYLCASSSTGTSSYEQYFGPGTRLTVT.